The 9 T cell receptor beta chains below come from one sample, sequenced in a study of blood T cells in healthy people across ages. Primers used in a second PCR of roughly 7 to 12 cycles were a sample-barcoded 5' primer and a J-beta primer mix. TCRdb re-called the 5' RACE reads through MiXCR, storing one row per CDR3 protein. The table shows fewer than 750,000 distinct CDR3 sequences, with around 50% occurring only once. The sequencing sample was made of blood. These receptors all come from a woman of 80 years or more in good health.

The chain carries TRBV27 and TRBJ2-2; 9 bases map to TRBD2. This CDR3 contains 16 residues. J gave up 2 bases and V 6 bases, and 7 bases lay outside the gene matches. CDR1 and CDR2 from the germline V gene are MNHEY and SMNVEV (reference sequence). CDR3 nucleotide sequence: TGTGCCAGCAGAAGGGTGCGGGGGGGAAACACCGGGGAGCTGTTTTTT. As protein: CASRRVRGGNTGELFF.

This clonotype was seen a handful of times. The chain combines TRBV28 with TRBJ2-1, with a possible D match to TRBD1 (5 bases). The CDR3 covers 11 residues. The ends were cut back, 8 bases at V and 7 bases at J, with 9 bases in the middle. CDR1 is MDHEN and CDR2 is SYDVKM in the germline V gene. The CDR3 DNA reads TGTGCCAGCCCTCAGGGTAATGAGCAGTTCTTC. This gives the protein CASPQGNEQFF. Combining the CDR3 with reference TRBV28 and TRBJ2-1 gives the whole variable domain DVKVTQSSRYLVKRTGEKVFLECVQDMDHENMFWYRQDPGLGLRLIYFSYDVKMKEKGDIPEGYSVSREKKERFSLILESASTNQTSMYLCASPQGNEQFFGPGTRLTVL.

Concerning this clonotype: This may arise from a read error, as a much more abundant clone is one base away. The chain's CDR3 is CSVKNRGCETQYF. CDR3 DNA sequence: TGCAGCGTTAAAAACAGGGGATGTGAGACCCAGTACTTC. The gene calls are TRBV29-1 and TRBJ2-5; 7 nucleotides match TRBD1. The CDR3 extends over 13 amino acids. V lost 5 bases, J lost 5 bases, and 8 bases stayed unmatched. Germline V CDR1 and CDR2: SQVTM, ANQGSEA.

This clonotype was counted many times. The CDR3 nucleotides read TGCACCTGTGTGGGTCCCCTTAGCGCGGGAGTAAACCACAATGAGCAGTTCTTC. It is translated as CTCVGPLSAGVNHNEQFF. This chain connects TRBV29-1 to TRBJ2-1; 7 bases are shared with TRBD2. Germline CDR1 is SQVTM and CDR2 is ANQGSEA. CDR3 length: 18 residues.

The gene calls are TRBV18 and TRBJ2-1, with 8 bases fitting TRBD2. From germline, CDR1 is KGHSH and CDR2 LQKENI. The ends lost 4 bases at V and 5 bases at J; junction bases unmatched: 4. CDR3 length: 14 amino acids. The CDR3 bases are TGTGCCAGCTCACGACAACTAGCGGACAATGAGCAGTTCTTC. Translating gives CASSRQLADNEQFF.

The chain uses TRBV20-1 and TRBJ2-1; TRBD1 aligns across 7 bases. CDR1 DFQATT and CDR2 SNEGSKA come from the germline V gene (reference sequence). The CDR3 consists of 13 residues. The V gene end was trimmed by 6 bases and the J gene end by 8 bases; junction bases not matched to a gene: 10. The CDR3 loop reads CSARGDSRDEQFF. The CDR3 bases are TGCAGTGCCCGAGGGGACAGCAGAGATGAGCAGTTCTTC.

The J gene is TRBJ1-5, the V gene TRBV10-3; 11 nucleotides align to TRBD1. The V segment lost 3 bases and the J segment 4 bases; nucleotides outside the gene matches: 5. Germline V gives CDR1 ENHRY, CDR2 SYGVKD. The CDR3 totals 16 residues. CDR3 amino acids: CAISERRDRGNQPQHF. The CDR3 region has the DNA TGTGCCATCAGTGAACGAAGGGACAGGGGGAATCAGCCCCAGCATTTT.

This sequence joins TRBV5-1 and TRBJ2-5; no clear D gene. Per the germline V gene, CDR1 is SGHRS and CDR2 is YFSETQ. V lost 0 bases and J lost 5, with 11 bases in between. The CDR3 contains 14 residues. CDR3: CASSLVAGVETQYF. As DNA, the CDR3 is TGCGCCAGCAGCTTGGTTGCAGGTGTGGAGACCCAGTACTTC.

This chain joins TRBV4-1 and TRBJ2-1, with D tentatively TRBD1 or TRBD2 (5 bases each). Germline values: CDR1 MGHRA, CDR2 YSYEKL. Trimming took off 1 base at V and 6 bases at J, with 13 bases between the two ends. The CDR3 loop spans 15 amino acids. The CDR3 region is CASSQVGVGSNEQFF. As DNA, the CDR3 is TGCGCCAGCAGCCAAGTGGGGGTGGGAAGCAATGAGCAGTTCTTC.